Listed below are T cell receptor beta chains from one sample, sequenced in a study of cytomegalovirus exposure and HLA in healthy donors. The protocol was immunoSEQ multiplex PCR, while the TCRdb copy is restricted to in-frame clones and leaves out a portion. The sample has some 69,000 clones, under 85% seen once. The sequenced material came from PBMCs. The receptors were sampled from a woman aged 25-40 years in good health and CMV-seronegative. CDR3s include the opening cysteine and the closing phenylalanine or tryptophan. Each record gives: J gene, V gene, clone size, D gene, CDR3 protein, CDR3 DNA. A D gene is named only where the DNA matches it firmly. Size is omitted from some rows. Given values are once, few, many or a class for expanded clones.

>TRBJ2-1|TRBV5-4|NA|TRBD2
CASSLAGRPEQFF
TGTGCCAGCTCCCTAGCGGGGCGCCCTGAGCAGTTCTTC
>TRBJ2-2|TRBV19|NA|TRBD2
CASSPGGLAGGPIGELFF
TGTGCCAGTAGTCCAGGGGGACTAGCGGGAGGGCCGATCGGGGAGCTGTTTTTT
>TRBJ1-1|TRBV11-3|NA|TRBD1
CASSLVVRGAAEAFF
TGTGCCAGCAGCTTAGTGGTCAGGGGGGCCGCTGAAGCTTTCTTT
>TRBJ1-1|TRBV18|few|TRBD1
CASSLQGGHTEAFF
TGTGCCAGCTCATTACAGGGGGGGCACACTGAAGCTTTCTTT
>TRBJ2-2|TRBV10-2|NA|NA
CASRKGGRNTGELFF
TGCGCCAGCAGAAAAGGGGGACGTAACACCGGGGAGCTGTTTTTT
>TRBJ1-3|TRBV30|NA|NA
CAWSSAIRVISGNTIYF
TGTGCCTGGAGTTCAGCGATCAGGGTTATCTCTGGAAACACCATATATTTT
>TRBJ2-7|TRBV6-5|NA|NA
CASQRVGQFSYEQYF
TGTGCCTCCCAAAGGGTCGGACAGTTCTCCTACGAGCAGTACTTC
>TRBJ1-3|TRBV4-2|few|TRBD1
CASSQTGTGAGNTIYF
TGTGCCAGCAGCCAAACCGGGACAGGGGCTGGAAACACCATATATTTT
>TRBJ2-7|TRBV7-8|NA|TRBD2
CASSWGGGYEQYF
TGTGCCAGCAGCTGGGGCGGGGGCTACGAGCAGTACTTC
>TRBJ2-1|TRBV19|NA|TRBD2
CASSIEGAGGYNEQFF
TGTGCCAGTAGTATAGAGGGAGCGGGGGGGTATAATGAGCAGTTCTTC
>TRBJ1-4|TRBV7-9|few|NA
CASSWGDRPNEKLFF
TGTGCCAGCAGCTGGGGGGACCGACCTAATGAAAAACTGTTTTTT
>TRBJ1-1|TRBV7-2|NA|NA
CASSRQENTEAFF
TGTGCCAGCAGCCGACAGGAAAACACTGAAGCTTTCTTT
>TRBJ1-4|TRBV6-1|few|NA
CASSPNGREEKLFF
TGTGCCAGCAGTCCAAACGGGAGGGAGGAAAAACTGTTTTTT
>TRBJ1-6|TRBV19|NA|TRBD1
CASSITGTDNSPLHF
TGTGCCAGTAGTATTACCGGGACAGATAATTCACCCCTCCACTTT
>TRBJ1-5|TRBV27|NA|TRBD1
CASRGQGGNQPQHF
TGTGCCAGCAGGGGACAGGGTGGGAATCAGCCCCAGCATTTT
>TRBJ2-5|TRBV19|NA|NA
CASSTPTGGETQYF
TGTGCCAGTAGTACTCCCACAGGCGGAGAGACCCAGTACTTC